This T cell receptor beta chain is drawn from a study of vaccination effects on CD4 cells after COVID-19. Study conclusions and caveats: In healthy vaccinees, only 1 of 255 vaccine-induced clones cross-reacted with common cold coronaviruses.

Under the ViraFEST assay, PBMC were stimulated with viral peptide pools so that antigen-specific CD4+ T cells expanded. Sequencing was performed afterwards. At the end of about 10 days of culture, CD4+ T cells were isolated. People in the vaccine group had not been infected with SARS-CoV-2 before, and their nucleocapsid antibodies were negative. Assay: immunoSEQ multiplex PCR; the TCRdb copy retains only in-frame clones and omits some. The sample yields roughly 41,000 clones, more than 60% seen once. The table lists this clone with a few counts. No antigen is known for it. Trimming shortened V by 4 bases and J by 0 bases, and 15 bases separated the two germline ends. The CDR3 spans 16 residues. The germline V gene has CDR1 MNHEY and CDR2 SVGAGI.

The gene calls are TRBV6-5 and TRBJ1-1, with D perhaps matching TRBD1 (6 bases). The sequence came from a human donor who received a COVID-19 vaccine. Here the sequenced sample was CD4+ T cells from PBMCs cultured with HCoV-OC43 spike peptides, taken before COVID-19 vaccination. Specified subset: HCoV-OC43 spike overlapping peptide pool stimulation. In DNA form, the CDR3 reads TGTGCCAGCAGTTCCCTTATGGACAGTATGAACACTGAAGCTTTCTTT. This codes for CASSSLMDSMNTEAFF.